This T cell receptor beta chain was identified during a study of T cell repertoires in cytomegalovirus infection. About the study: Through public TCR beta signatures, both CMV infection and matching HLA type were indicated.

TCRdb passed the reads through MiXCR, listing each CDR3 protein once. This sample has hundreds of thousands of distinct CDR3 sequences, with roughly 30% found just once. Regarding the study as a whole: What dominated the ex vivo response were HLA-C-restricted CMV-specific TCR beta clonotypes.

The V end was cut by 7 bases, the J end by 5 bases, with 20 bases between. The CDR3 has 15 amino acids. Comment on this clonotype: Its target is unknown.

Sequenced material: cultured CD8+ T cells from PBMCs, taken from culture after CMV antigen stimulation. The receptor comes from a human donor in good health (CMV status not recorded). Some clones in this sample may be carry-over from other donors' samples. The gene calls are TRBV12-3 or TRBV12-4 and TRBJ2-5; maybe TRBD1 (6 bases). In nucleotides, the CDR3 is TGTGCCAGCACCTCCGACAGGTCCCTCTGGGAGACCCAGTACTTC. Translated, it gives CASTSDRSLWETQYF.